This T cell receptor beta chain originates from a study of T-cell reconstitution after alpha-beta-depleted transplantation in children. Preparation of the TCRbeta library was carried out with unique molecular identifiers. Using its own MiXCR run on the PCR reads, TCRdb lists one record per CDR3 protein. The table records a few hundred thousand distinct CDR3 sequences, more than 9% of them present only once. This clonotype was seen repeatedly, ten times or more. The source was peripheral blood, collected 180 days after TCRalphabeta/CD19-depleted stem cell transplant. The TCR comes from a male patient aged 2-15 years who had a stem cell transplant for chronic granulomatous disease, so the T cells may come from the graft donor.

CDR3 sequence reads: CASSLAPLTGGVNTEAFF. CDR3 DNA: TGTGCCAGCAGCTTAGCTCCTCTCACCGGGGGAGTGAACACTGAAGCTTTCTTT. The chain uses TRBV7-6 and TRBJ1-1; D is perhaps TRBD1 (5 bases). CDR1 and CDR2 from the germline V gene are SGHVS and FNYEAQ. The CDR3 is 18 residues long. V lost 0 bases and J 0 bases, leaving 17 bases between the germline ends.